These T cell receptor beta chains were read from a single sample in a study of T cells in Graves' hyperthyroidism and ophthalmopathy. TCRdb analysed the multiplex PCR reads with MiXCR anew, one entry per CDR3 protein. The data contain 300,000 to 400,000 distinct CDR3 sequences, about 18% of them singletons. The source material was blood. The source of these receptors is a woman aged 45-60 years with Graves' hyperthyroidism. Both conserved end residues are part of each CDR3. The D gene is left open where the match is weak. Expanded clones get a size class; other rows say once, few or many, or leave the size out.

TRBV27,TRBJ1-3,few,NA,CASSLDAQSGNTIYF,TGTGCCAGCAGTTTAGACGCACAGTCTGGAAACACCATATATTTT
TRBV11-3,TRBJ2-3,many,NA,CASSPATGGTQYF,TGTGCCAGCAGCCCCGCGACTGGCGGCACGCAGTATTTT
TRBV2,TRBJ1-6,many,NA,CASSELGSPLHF,TGTGCCAGCAGCGAATTGGGGTCACCCCTCCACTTT
TRBV3-1,TRBJ2-2,few,NA,CASSHSRTLTPNTGELFF,TGTGCCAGCAGCCACTCCCGGACCCTAACCCCGAACACCGGGGAGCTGTTTTTT
TRBV6-1,TRBJ1-1,many,TRBD1,CASSTNRATGMNTEAFF,TGTGCCAGCAGTACAAACCGAGCGACAGGGATGAACACTGAAGCTTTCTTT
TRBV5-4,TRBJ2-7,few,TRBD2,CASSLGGLAGEGEQYF,TGTGCCAGCAGCTTGGGGGGACTAGCGGGAGAAGGCGAGCAGTACTTC
TRBV18,TRBJ2-5,few,TRBD2,CASSPGGRVQETQYF,TGTGCCAGCTCACCGGGAGGGCGGGTACAAGAGACCCAGTACTTC
TRBV5-1,TRBJ2-5,NA,TRBD2,CASSLGGGRGETQYF,TGCGCCAGCAGCTTGGGCGGGGGAAGGGGAGAGACCCAGTACTTC
TRBV20-1,TRBJ2-3,few,NA,CSATTSTSTDTQYF,TGCAGTGCTACAACTAGTACTAGCACAGATACGCAGTATTTT
TRBV12-3/TRBV12-4,TRBJ2-1,NA,TRBD2,CASTPPGLAGVFEQFF,TGTGCCAGCACCCCACCGGGACTAGCGGGAGTTTTTGAGCAGTTCTTC
TRBV9,TRBJ2-7,few,TRBD1,CASSVGDRGSYEQYF,TGTGCCAGCAGCGTAGGGGACAGGGGGTCCTACGAGCAGTACTTC
TRBV25-1,TRBJ1-1,few,TRBD1,CASSDSGGETEAFF,TGTGCCAGCAGTGATTCAGGGGGTGAGACTGAAGCTTTCTTT
TRBV5-1,TRBJ1-3,NA,NA,CASSLAPRENTIYF,TGCGCCAGCAGCTTGGCGCCCCGGGAAAACACCATATATTTT
TRBV28,TRBJ2-5,many,TRBD2,CASSGSGGRETQYF,TGTGCCAGCAGCGGCTCGGGGGGACGAGAGACCCAGTACTTC
TRBV2,TRBJ1-6,few,NA,CASSEGGGSGSPLHF,TGTGCCAGCAGTGAAGGGGGGGGTTCAGGATCACCCCTCCACTTT
TRBV7-9,TRBJ2-3,many,TRBD2,CASSRSGGEYDTQYF,TGTGCCAGCAGTCGTAGCGGGGGGGAATATGATACGCAGTATTTT
TRBV6-1,TRBJ2-7,few,NA,CASSPAGTVSSYEQYF,TGTGCCAGCAGCCCCGCCGGGACGGTGAGCTCCTACGAGCAGTACTTC
TRBV2,TRBJ2-7,many,NA,CASSESWAGEQYF,TGTGCCAGCAGTGAAAGCTGGGCGGGCGAGCAGTACTTC
TRBV29-1,TRBJ1-4,NA,TRBD1,CSVTGTGGGKLFF,TGCAGCGTCACCGGGACAGGGGGAGGGAAACTGTTTTTT
TRBV6-1,TRBJ1-5,few,NA,CASRVLNQPQHF,TGTGCCAGCAGGGTATTAAATCAGCCCCAGCATTTT
TRBV13,TRBJ2-3,many,NA,CASSSPGLPAGTDTQYF,TGTGCCAGCAGCTCACCCGGACTACCAGCCGGCACAGATACGCAGTATTTT
TRBV24-1,TRBJ2-7,few,NA,CATSDPPVNEQYF,TGTGCCACCAGTGATCCCCCTGTGAACGAGCAGTACTTC
TRBV10-2,TRBJ1-2,few,NA,CASSESTGDGYTF,TGCGCCAGCAGTGAGTCGACGGGGGATGGCTACACCTTC
TRBV7-9,TRBJ2-7,few,TRBD1,CASSSRTGDIYEQYF,TGTGCCAGCAGCTCCCGGACAGGGGATATCTACGAGCAGTACTTC
TRBV5-1,TRBJ2-7,NA,TRBD1,CASSPGTGTAYEQYF,TGCGCCAGCAGCCCAGGGACAGGGACCGCCTACGAGCAGTACTTC
TRBV19,TRBJ1-1,NA,NA,CASPPVGRLATEAFF,TGTGCCAGTCCCCCCGTAGGGCGTTTGGCCACTGAAGCTTTCTTT
TRBV18,TRBJ2-2,many,NA,CASSPHGLAGEPGSCFF,NA
TRBV5-1,TRBJ2-2,NA,TRBD2,CASSLVAGPNTGELFF,TGCGCCAGCAGCTTGGTAGCGGGACCGAACACCGGGGAGCTGTTTTTT
TRBV14,TRBJ2-1,NA,NA,CASGQEWYGPSDNEQFF,TGTGCCAGCGGCCAAGAGTGGTACGGTCCATCCGACAATGAGCAGTTCTTC